A single T cell receptor (beta chain) is shown here with its context. Its antigen is still unknown. There are no base qualities to consult, and no much larger clone falls within one base. The data belong to a study of control samples from healthy donors and cancer patients (dated by TCRdb to 2020 to 2022). Looking up the germline V gene yields CDR1 MNHEY and CDR2 SVGAGI. Trimming leaves V shorter by 6 bases and J shorter by 8 bases, with the junction holding 5 bases beyond the gene matches. The CDR3 has 12 amino acids, counting the end cysteine and phenylalanine. Left in the record is the CDR3 DNA by itself, 36 bases read in frame from the first base. Libraries were made using the immunoSEQ multiplex PCR assay. Not all clones reach the TCRdb copy of this immuneACCESS table, which keeps in-frame sequences only. Checked studies attribute under half of the gap to unresolved V genes and leave the rest unexplained. The sample table lists some 130,000 clones, 93% of them with a count of one. Together, the top ten hold under 2% of the sample.

The sequenced sample was PBMCs. This sequence originates from a man aged 45-60 years with head and neck cancer. The sequence joins TRBV6-5 to TRBJ1-2, with TRBD1 identical over 8 junction bases. The CDR3 region: CASSPGTGGYTF. In nucleotide form, the sequence is TGTGCCAGCAGCCCCGGGACAGGAGGCTACACCTTC.